This T cell receptor (beta chain) was recorded in a study of vaccination and CD4 T cells after COVID-19. Study at large: Samples after vaccination came a median approximately 70 days past dose two, ranging 14 to 241. Overlapping SARS-CoV-2, HCoV-NL63, HCoV-OC43 and HCoV-229E spike peptides were used to stimulate cells.

The study, taken as a whole, reports: Of the reactive clones in convalescent patients, a median about 90% showed up only post-vaccination.

Treatment meaning: approximately 10-day PBMC culture with coronavirus spike peptide pools or control peptides (ViraFEST assay). Via ViraFEST, peptide pools expanded antigen-specific T cells before TCR sequencing. On this clonotype: Its target is not known.

The ends were cut back, 0 bases at V and 0 bases at J, with 15 bases in the middle. Germline V CDR1 and CDR2: MNHEY, SMNVEV (reference sequence). The CDR3 sequence is 17 residues long. Sequenced with the Oncomine TCR Beta short-read assay was DNA taken from cultured CD4+ T cells. TCRdb reprocessed the PCR reads with MiXCR, giving one entry per CDR3 protein. The sample yields about 2,800 distinct CDR3 sequences, over 25% seen once. The V gene is TRBV27, the J gene TRBJ2-7; D tentatively reads TRBD1 or TRBD2 (5 bases each). The sequence was obtained from a human donor who had recovered from COVID-19. Sample: CD4+ T cells from blood, cultured in vitro, taken after SARS-CoV-2 vaccination. The CDR3 DNA reads TGTGCCAGCAGTTTATCGGGGACCGACCTCTACTCCTACGAGCAGTACTTC. This codes for CASSLSGTDLYSYEQYF.